The sequence of this T cell receptor (beta chain) was determined in a study of graft-versus-host responses after intestinal transplantation. General observations from the study: Some GvH clones appeared in ileal mucosa or blood before recipient bone marrow.

Data came from immunoSEQ multiplex PCR; TCRdb stores just in-frame clones and leaves some out. Of 35,000 to 40,000 clones listed, around 83% are singletons. A remark on this clone: Its antigen is as yet unknown.

The CDR3 is 15 residues long. Germline assignment: CDR1 SGHAT and CDR2 FQNNGV. Germline trimming cut 1 base from V and 3 bases from J; bases unmatched to any gene: 3. This specimen consisted of PBMCs, obtained about 1,000 days after transplant. The receptor was isolated from a human patient who received an intestinal transplant, so some T cells may come from the graft donor. The chain couples TRBV11-2 to TRBJ2-7; the match to TRBD2 covers 10 bases. CDR3 in amino acids: CASSLAASGSYEQYF. As DNA, the CDR3 is TGTGCCAGCAGCTTAGCCGCTAGCGGGAGCTACGAGCAGTACTTC.